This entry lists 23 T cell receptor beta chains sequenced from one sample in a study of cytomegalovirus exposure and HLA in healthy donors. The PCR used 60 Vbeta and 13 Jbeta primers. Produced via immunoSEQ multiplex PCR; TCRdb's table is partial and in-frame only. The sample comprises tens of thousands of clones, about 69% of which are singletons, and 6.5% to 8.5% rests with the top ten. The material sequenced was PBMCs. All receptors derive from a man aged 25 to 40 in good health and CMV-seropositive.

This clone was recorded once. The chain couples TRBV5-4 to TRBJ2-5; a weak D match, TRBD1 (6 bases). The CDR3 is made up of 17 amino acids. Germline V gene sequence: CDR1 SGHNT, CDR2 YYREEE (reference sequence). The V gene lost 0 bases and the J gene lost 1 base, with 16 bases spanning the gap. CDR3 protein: CASSLEGRGAVQETQYF. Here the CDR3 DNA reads TGTGCCAGCAGCTTGGAGGGCAGGGGAGCGGTCCAAGAGACCCAGTACTTC.

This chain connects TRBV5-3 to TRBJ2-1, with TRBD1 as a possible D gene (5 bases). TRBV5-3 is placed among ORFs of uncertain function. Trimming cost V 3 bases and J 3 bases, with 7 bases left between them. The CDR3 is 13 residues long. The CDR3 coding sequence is TGTGCCAGAAGCTGGACAAGCTACAATGAGCAGTTCTTC. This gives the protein CARSWTSYNEQFF.

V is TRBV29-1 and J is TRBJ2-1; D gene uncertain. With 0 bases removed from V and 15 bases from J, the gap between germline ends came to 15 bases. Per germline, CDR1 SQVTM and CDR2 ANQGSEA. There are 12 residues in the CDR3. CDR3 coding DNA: TGCAGCGTTGAAGAGTCGGGTCCTGTGAGGTTCTTC. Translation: CSVEESGPVRFF.

CDR3 DNA sequence: TGTGCCAGCAGTTACCGTCGGGGGGTTTCCTACGAGCAGTACTTC. Its protein product is CASSYRRGVSYEQYF. The chain links TRBV6-5 to TRBJ2-7; 7 bases map to TRBD2. Looked up from germline, CDR1 is MNHEY and CDR2 is SVGAGI. This CDR3 spans 15 amino acids. The V and J ends lost 2 bases and 1 base, in that order; junction bases with no gene match: 5.

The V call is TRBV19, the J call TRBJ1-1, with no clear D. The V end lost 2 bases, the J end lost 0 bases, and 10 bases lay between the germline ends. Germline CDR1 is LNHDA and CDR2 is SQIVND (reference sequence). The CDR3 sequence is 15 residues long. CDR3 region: CASSIMPSLNTEAFF. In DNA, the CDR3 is TGTGCCAGTAGTATAATGCCGAGTTTGAACACTGAAGCTTTCTTT.

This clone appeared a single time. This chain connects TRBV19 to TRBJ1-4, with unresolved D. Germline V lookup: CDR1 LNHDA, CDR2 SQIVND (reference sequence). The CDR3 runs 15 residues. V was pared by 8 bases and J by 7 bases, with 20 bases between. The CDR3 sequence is CASGFKTRLTEKLFF. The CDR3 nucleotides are TGTGCCAGTGGTTTTAAGACTCGGCTAACTGAAAAACTGTTTTTT. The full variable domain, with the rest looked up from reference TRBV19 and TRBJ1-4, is DGGITQSPKYLFRKEGQNVTLSCEQNLNHDAMYWYRQDPGQGLRLIYYSQIVNDFQKGDIAEGYSVSREKKESFPLTVTSAQKNPTAFYLCASGFKTRLTEKLFFGSGTQLSVL.

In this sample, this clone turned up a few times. This chain's CDR3 is CASSVPATGAQQPQHF. CDR3 DNA sequence: TGTGCCAGCAGTGTACCGGCCACAGGGGCACAACAGCCCCAGCATTTT. This rearrangement joins TRBV6-6 to TRBJ1-5; 7 bases fit TRBD1. The germline gives CDR1 MNHNY, CDR2 SVGAGI (reference sequence). The junction had 14 bases not matched to a gene; V was cut back by 5 bases and J by 7 bases. CDR3 size: 16 residues.

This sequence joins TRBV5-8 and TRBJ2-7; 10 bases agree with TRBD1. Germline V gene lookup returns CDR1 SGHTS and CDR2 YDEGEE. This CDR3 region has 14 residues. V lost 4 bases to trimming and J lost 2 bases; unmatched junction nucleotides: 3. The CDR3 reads CASSQTGGTYEQYF. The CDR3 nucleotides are TGTGCCAGCAGCCAGACAGGGGGCACCTACGAGCAGTACTTC.

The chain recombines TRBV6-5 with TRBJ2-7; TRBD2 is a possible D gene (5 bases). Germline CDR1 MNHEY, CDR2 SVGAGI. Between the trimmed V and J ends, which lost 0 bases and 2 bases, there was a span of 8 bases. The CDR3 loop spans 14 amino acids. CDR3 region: CASSYSRATYEQYF. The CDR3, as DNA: TGTGCCAGCAGTTACTCGAGGGCAACCTACGAGCAGTACTTC.

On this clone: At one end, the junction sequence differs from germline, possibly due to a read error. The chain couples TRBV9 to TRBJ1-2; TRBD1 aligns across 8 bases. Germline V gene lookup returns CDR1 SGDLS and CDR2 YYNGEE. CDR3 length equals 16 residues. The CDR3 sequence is CASSVGLTGEKYGYPF. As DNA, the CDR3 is TGTGCCAGCAGCGTTGGGTTGACAGGGGAGAAGTATGGCTACCCCTTC.

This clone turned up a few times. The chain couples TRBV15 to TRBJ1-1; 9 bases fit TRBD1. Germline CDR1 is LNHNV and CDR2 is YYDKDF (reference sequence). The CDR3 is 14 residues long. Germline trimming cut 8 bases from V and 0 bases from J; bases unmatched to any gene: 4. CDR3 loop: CATAGTGMNTEAFF. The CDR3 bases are TGTGCCACCGCCGGGACAGGGATGAACACTGAAGCTTTCTTT.

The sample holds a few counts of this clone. CDR3: CASSRGGNTEAFF. As DNA, the CDR3 is TGTGCCAGCAGCCGAGGAGGGAACACTGAAGCTTTCTTT. This rearrangement joins TRBV14 to TRBJ1-1, with D hard to call. The CDR3 has 13 residues. The ends were cut back, 4 bases at V and 1 base at J, with 7 bases in the middle. CDR1 and CDR2 from the germline V gene are SGHDN and FVKESK.

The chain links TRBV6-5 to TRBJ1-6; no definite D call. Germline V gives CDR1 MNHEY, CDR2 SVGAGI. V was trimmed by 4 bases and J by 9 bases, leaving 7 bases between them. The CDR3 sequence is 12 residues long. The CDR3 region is CASSFIRSPLHF. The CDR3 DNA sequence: TGTGCCAGCAGTTTTATTCGTTCACCCCTCCACTTT.

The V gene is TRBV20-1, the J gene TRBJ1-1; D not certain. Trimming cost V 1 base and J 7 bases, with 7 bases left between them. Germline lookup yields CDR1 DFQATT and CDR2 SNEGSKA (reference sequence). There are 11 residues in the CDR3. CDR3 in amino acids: CSARGRYEAFF. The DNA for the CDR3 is TGCAGTGCTAGAGGTCGTTATGAAGCTTTCTTT.

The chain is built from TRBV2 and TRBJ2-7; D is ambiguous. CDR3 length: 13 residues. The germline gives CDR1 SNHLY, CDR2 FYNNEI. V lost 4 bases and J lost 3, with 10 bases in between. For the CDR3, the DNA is TGTGCCAGCAGTGTACAGACCAACTACGAGCAGTACTTC. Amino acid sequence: CASSVQTNYEQYF.

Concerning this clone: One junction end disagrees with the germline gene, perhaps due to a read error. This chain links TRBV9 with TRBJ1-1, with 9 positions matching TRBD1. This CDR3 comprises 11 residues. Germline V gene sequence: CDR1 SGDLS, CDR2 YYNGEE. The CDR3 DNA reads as TGTGCCAGCAGGGATGACAGGGGGATCATCTTT. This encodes CASRDDRGIIF.

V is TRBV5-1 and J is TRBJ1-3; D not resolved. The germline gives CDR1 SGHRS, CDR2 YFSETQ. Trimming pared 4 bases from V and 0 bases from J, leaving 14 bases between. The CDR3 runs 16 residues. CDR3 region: CASSPTTLSSGNTIYF. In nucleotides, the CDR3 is TGCGCCAGCAGCCCAACGACACTGAGCTCTGGAAACACCATATATTTT.

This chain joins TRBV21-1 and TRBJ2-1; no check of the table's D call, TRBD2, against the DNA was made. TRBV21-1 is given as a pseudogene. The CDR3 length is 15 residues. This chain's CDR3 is CASSIRGATSNEQFF. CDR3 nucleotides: TGTGCCAGCAGCATTCGGGGGGCCACTTCCAATGAGCAGTTCTTC.

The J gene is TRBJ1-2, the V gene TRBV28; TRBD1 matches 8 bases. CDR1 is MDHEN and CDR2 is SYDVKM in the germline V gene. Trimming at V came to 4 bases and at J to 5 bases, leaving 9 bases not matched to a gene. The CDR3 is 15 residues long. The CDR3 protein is CASSSGTGLIYGYTF. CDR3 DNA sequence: TGTGCCAGCAGTTCCGGGACAGGACTCATATATGGCTACACCTTC.

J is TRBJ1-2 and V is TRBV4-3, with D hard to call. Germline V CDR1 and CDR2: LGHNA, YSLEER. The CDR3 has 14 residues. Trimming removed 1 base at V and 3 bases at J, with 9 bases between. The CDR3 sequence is CASSQAPIYYGYTF. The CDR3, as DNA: TGCGCCAGCAGCCAAGCCCCTATTTACTATGGCTACACCTTC.

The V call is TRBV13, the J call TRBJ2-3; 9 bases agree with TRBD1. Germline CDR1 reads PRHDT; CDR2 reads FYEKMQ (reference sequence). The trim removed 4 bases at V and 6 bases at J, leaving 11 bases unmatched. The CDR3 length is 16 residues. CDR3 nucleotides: TGTGCCAGCAGCTCCCCCCTGGGGACAGGGACCGATACGCAGTATTTT. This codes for CASSSPLGTGTDTQYF.

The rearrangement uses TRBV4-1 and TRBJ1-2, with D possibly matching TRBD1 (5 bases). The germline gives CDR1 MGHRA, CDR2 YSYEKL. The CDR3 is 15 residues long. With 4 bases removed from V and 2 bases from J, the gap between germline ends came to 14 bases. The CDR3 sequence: CASSRVGGENYGYTF. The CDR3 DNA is TGCGCCAGCAGCCGAGTTGGAGGGGAGAACTATGGCTACACCTTC.

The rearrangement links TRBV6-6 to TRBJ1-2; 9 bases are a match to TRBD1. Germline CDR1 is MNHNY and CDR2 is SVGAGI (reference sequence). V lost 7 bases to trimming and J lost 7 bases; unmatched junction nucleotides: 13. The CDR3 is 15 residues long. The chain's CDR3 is CASTLSGQGRFGYTF. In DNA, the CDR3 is TGTGCCAGCACCTTATCGGGACAGGGCAGGTTTGGCTACACCTTC.